Listed here are 20 T cell receptor beta chains from one sample, sequenced in a study of cytomegalovirus exposure and HLA in healthy donors (dated by TCRdb to about 2017). Receptor libraries were prepared by the immunoSEQ multiplex PCR assay. For the multiplex PCR, a mixture combining 60 forward primers for TCR Vbeta segments and 13 reverse primers for TCR Jbeta segments was used. TCRdb provides this immuneACCESS table in a form limited to in-frame rearrangements. Some clones are lacking; in checked studies, under half of them reflect an unresolved V gene, and why the rest are absent is not known. The sample table lists 190,000 or so clones, around 86% of them with a count of one. The ten most abundant clones make up 1.6% of the sample. The specimen sequenced was PBMCs. The receptors come from a man aged 45-65 years in good health and CMV-seronegative.

This chain joins TRBV6-5 and TRBJ2-7, with D possibly TRBD2 on 5 matching bases. The CDR3 has 14 amino acids. Germline CDR1 reads MNHEY; CDR2 reads SVGAGI. The V end lost 5 bases, the J end lost 4 bases, and 15 bases lay between the germline ends. In DNA, the CDR3 is TGTGCCAGCAGTGCCCCGGGGTTTTCTTACGAGCAGTACTTC. It specifies CASSAPGFSYEQYF.

The gene calls are TRBV7-3 and TRBJ2-3, with D unclear. V was clipped by 2 bases and J by 6 bases, with 9 bases between them. Germline assignment: CDR1 SGHTA and CDR2 FQGTGA. The CDR3 totals 13 residues. CDR3 DNA sequence: TGTGCCAGCAGCTTAGCGACTGTGGATACGCAGTATTTT. It specifies CASSLATVDTQYF.

The V call is TRBV6-6, the J call TRBJ1-2; D is possibly TRBD1 (6 bases). This CDR3 region has 13 residues. Germline CDR1 is MNHNY and CDR2 is SVGAGI (reference sequence). Trimming took 5 bases from V and 2 from J, leaving 9 bases between them. This CDR3 is CASSNRENYGYTF. CDR3 DNA: TGTGCCAGCAGTAACAGGGAAAACTATGGCTACACCTTC.

This clone was observed a handful of times. The chain recombines TRBV5-4 with TRBJ1-2; 7 bases line up with TRBD1. The V gene's germline CDR1 is SGHNT and CDR2 YYREEE (reference sequence). CDR3 length: 15 residues. Trimming took 4 bases from V and 4 from J; bases not matched to a gene: 10. The CDR3 region has the DNA TGTGCCAGCAGCCTGGACAGGAGCTTACTCTATGGCTACACCTTC. It codes for CASSLDRSLLYGYTF. Complete variable domain (other parts from reference TRBV5-4 and TRBJ1-2): ETGVTQSPTHLIKTRGQQVTLRCSSQSGHNTVSWYQQALGQGPQFIFQYYREEENGRGNFPPRFSGLQFPNYSSELNVNALELDDSALYLCASSLDRSLLYGYTFGSGTRLTVV.

The rearrangement joins TRBV5-1 to TRBJ1-1; no clear D gene. Germline values: CDR1 SGHRS, CDR2 YFSETQ. V lost 4 bases and J lost 6, with 16 bases in between. The CDR3 extends over 14 amino acids. Here the CDR3 DNA reads TGCGCCAGCAGCCAATCCCAACAGAGCCCTGAAGCTTTCTTT. Translation gives CASSQSQQSPEAFF.

This clone was recorded once. J is TRBJ2-2 and V is TRBV9; the D is unclear. In germline, CDR1 is SGDLS, CDR2 YYNGEE. CDR3 length: 15 amino acids. V gave up 0 bases and J gave up 0 bases, with 6 bases separating them. CDR3 DNA sequence: TGTGCCAGCAGCGTAGCCCACACGAACACCGGGGAGCTGTTTTTT. Its protein is CASSVAHTNTGELFF.

The chain employs TRBV6-5 and TRBJ2-7, with a possible D match to TRBD1 (6 bases). From germline, CDR1 is MNHEY and CDR2 SVGAGI. This CDR3 has 14 residues. Trimming left V 5 bases short and J 4 bases short, with 15 bases between. CDR3: CASSPRGRSYEQYF. CDR3 DNA sequence: TGTGCCAGCAGTCCCAGGGGCCGTTCTTACGAGCAGTACTTC.

This chain uses TRBV2 with TRBJ2-7; 8 nucleotides match TRBD1. The CDR3 sequence is 14 residues long. The germline V gene encodes CDR1 SNHLY and CDR2 FYNNEI. Trimming at V came to 7 bases and at J to 2 bases, leaving 7 bases not matched to a gene. The DNA for the CDR3 is TGTGCCAGCACCGATGGACAGGGTCCCTACGAGCAGTACTTC. Residues: CASTDGQGPYEQYF.

The chain uses TRBV6-1 and TRBJ2-1, with 8 bases fitting TRBD2. V lost 5 bases, J lost 7 bases, and 7 bases stayed unmatched. There are 14 residues in the CDR3. CDR1 and CDR2 (germline): MNHNS, SASEGT. The DNA of the CDR3 is TGTGCCAGCAGTCCCAGGACTAGCAAGAATGAGCAGTTCTTC. Its translation: CASSPRTSKNEQFF.

The genes are TRBV6-5 and TRBJ1-5; 8 bases are a match to TRBD1. CDR3 length: 13 residues. Germline V gives CDR1 MNHEY, CDR2 SVGAGI. The ends lost 10 bases at V and 3 bases at J; junction bases unmatched: 5. The CDR3 coding sequence is TGTGCCACCAGGGGACAGGCCAATCAGCCCCAGCATTTT. Its translation: CATRGQANQPQHF.

The rearrangement uses TRBV29-1 and TRBJ2-3, with 7 positions matching TRBD1. Germline loops: CDR1 SQVTM, CDR2 ANQGSEA. The CDR3 loop spans 14 amino acids. V trimming: 7 bases; J trimming: 1 base; junction bases outside the gene matches: 8. In DNA, the CDR3 is TGCAGCGCTACCGGACAGGCGCGCACAGATACGCAGTATTTT. Amino acid sequence: CSATGQARTDTQYF.

This rearrangement joins TRBV6-1 to TRBJ1-2; D uncertain. The V and J ends lost 5 bases and 8 bases respectively, with 18 bases between them. CDR3 length equals 14 residues. Germline V CDR1 and CDR2: MNHNS, SASEGT. The CDR3 nucleotides read TGTGCCAGCAGTTCCCCCCAATCAAACGGGGGCTACACCTTC. Protein: CASSSPQSNGGYTF.

The chain is built from TRBV7-2 and TRBJ1-1; 9 nucleotides agree with TRBD1. CDR3 length equals 14 residues. The V gene end was trimmed by 4 bases and the J gene end by 2 bases; junction bases not matched to a gene: 2. CDR1 is SGHTA and CDR2 is FQGNSA in the germline V gene. CDR3 region: CASSWDRANTEAFF. CDR3 DNA sequence: TGTGCCAGCAGCTGGGACAGGGCCAACACTGAAGCTTTCTTT.

Of note for this clone: This sample includes further DNA sequences coding for the same CDR3. The chain uses TRBV7-3 and TRBJ2-5, with 8 bases matching TRBD2. Germline loops: CDR1 SGHTA, CDR2 FQGTGA. With 2 bases clipped from V and 4 bases from J, the junction kept 3 bases outside the gene matches. The CDR3 is 14 residues long. The CDR3 bases are TGTGCCAGCAGCTTAGCGGGGGGTGGAGAGACCCAGTACTTC. It is translated as CASSLAGGGETQYF.

V is TRBV27 and J is TRBJ2-2, with TRBD1 as a possible D gene (6 bases). This CDR3 contains 15 residues. V was trimmed by 2 bases and J by 5 bases, leaving 12 bases between them. CDR1 and CDR2 (germline): MNHEY, SMNVEV (reference sequence). The CDR3 region is CASSLQGLPTGELFF. In DNA form, the CDR3 reads TGTGCCAGCAGTTTACAGGGGTTGCCGACCGGGGAGCTGTTTTTT.

This chain uses TRBV5-1 with TRBJ2-1, with 8 bases lining up with TRBD1. The junction had 6 bases not matched to a gene; V was cut back by 4 bases and J by 6 bases. The CDR3 has 14 amino acids. The germline CDR1 and CDR2 sequences are SGHRS and YFSETQ. CDR3 sequence: CASSLGQVGNEQFF. CDR3 bases: TGCGCCAGCAGCCTGGGACAGGTGGGCAATGAGCAGTTCTTC.

This chain uses TRBV6-1 with TRBJ2-7; 7 bases are a match to TRBD2. Germline CDR1 MNHNS, CDR2 SASEGT. CDR3 length: 13 residues. After removal of 7 bases from V and 1 base from J, the junction contained 4 bases not matched to a gene. The CDR3 sequence: CASKMGGSYEQYF. CDR3 in DNA: TGTGCCAGCAAAATGGGAGGGTCCTACGAGCAGTACTTC.

The rearrangement links TRBV10-1 to TRBJ2-2, with D possibly being TRBD2 (5 bases). Germline V gene data show CDR1 as WNHNN and CDR2 as SYGVQD (reference sequence). CDR3 length equals 17 residues. V was cut by 0 bases and J by 5 bases, with 16 bases left in between. CDR3: CASSESKTSPGTGELFF. The CDR3 nucleotides read TGCGCCAGCAGTGAGTCGAAAACTTCCCCGGGAACCGGGGAGCTGTTTTTT.

The J gene is TRBJ2-1, the V gene TRBV6-1; 11 nucleotides agree with TRBD2. J gave up 4 bases and V 2 bases, and 7 bases lay outside the gene matches. The CDR3 totals 17 residues. The germline V gene encodes CDR1 MNHNS and CDR2 SASEGT. The CDR3 is CASSEFGVAGGYNEQFF. Here the CDR3 DNA reads TGTGCCAGCAGTGAATTTGGGGTAGCGGGAGGGTACAATGAGCAGTTCTTC.

This sequence joins TRBV7-2 and TRBJ1-2, with 9 bases identical to TRBD1. The CDR3 has 16 amino acids. Germline V CDR1 and CDR2: SGHTA, FQGNSA. Losses at the gene ends were 0 bases for V and 6 bases for J; bases not matched to a gene: 8. DNA for the CDR3: TGTGCCAGCAGCTTAGCTACAGGGGGCGGTTCGAATGGCTACACCTTC. Protein product: CASSLATGGGSNGYTF.